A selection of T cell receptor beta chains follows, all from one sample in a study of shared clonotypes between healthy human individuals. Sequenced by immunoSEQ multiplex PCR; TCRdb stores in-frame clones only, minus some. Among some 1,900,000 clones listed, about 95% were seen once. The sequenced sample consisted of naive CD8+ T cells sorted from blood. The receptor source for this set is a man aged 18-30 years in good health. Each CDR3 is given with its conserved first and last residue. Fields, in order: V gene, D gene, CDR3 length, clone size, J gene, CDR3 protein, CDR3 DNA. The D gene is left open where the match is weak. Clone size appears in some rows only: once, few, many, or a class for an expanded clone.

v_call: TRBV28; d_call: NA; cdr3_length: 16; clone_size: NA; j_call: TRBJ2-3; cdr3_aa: CASSLFVNGGADTQYF; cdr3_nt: TGTGCCAGCAGTTTATTTGTGAATGGTGGGGCAGATACGCAGTATTTT
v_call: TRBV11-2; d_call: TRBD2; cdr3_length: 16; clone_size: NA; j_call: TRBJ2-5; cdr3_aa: CASSSPGSGGKETQYF; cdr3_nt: TGTGCCAGCAGCTCACCCGGTAGCGGGGGTAAAGAGACCCAGTACTTC
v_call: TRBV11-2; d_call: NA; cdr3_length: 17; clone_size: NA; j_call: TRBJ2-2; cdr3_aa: CASSSTLGLRNTGELFF; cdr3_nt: TGTGCCAGCAGCTCGACTCTGGGGCTAAGGAACACCGGGGAGCTGTTTTTT
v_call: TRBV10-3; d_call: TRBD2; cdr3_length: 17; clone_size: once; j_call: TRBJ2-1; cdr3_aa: CAISDSASGGPYNEQFF; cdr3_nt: TGTGCCATCAGTGATTCGGCTAGCGGGGGGCCATACAATGAGCAGTTCTTC
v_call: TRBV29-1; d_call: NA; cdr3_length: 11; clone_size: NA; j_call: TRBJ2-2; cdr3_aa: CSAMATGELFF; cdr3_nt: TGCAGCGCCATGGCCACCGGGGAGCTGTTTTTT
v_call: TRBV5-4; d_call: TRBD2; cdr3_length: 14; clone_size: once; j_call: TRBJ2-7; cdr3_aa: CASSLREGAYEQYF; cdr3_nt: TGTGCCAGCAGCTTAAGGGAGGGAGCCTACGAGCAGTACTTC
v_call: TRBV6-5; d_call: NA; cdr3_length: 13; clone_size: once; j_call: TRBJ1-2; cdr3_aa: CASRPQGYVGYTF; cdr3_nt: TGTGCCAGCAGGCCCCAGGGATATGTGGGCTACACCTTC
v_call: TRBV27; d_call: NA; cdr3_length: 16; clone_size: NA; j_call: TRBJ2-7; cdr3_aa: CASSLSSGTISYEQYF; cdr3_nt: TGTGCCAGCAGTTTATCGTCGGGGACAATCTCCTACGAGCAGTACTTC
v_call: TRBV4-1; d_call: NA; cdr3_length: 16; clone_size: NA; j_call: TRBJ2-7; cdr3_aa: CASSRIAMVQGYEQYF; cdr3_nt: TGCGCCAGCAGCCGAATTGCAATGGTGCAGGGTTACGAGCAGTACTTC
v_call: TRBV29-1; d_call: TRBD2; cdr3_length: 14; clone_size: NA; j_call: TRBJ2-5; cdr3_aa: CSVDRGGPKETQYF; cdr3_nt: TGCAGCGTTGATAGGGGAGGGCCCAAAGAGACCCAGTACTTC
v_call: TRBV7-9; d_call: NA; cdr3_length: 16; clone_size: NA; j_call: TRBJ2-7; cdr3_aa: CASSLSGGRHPLEQYF; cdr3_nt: TGTGCCAGCAGCTTATCCGGGGGCCGACACCCCCTCGAGCAGTACTTC
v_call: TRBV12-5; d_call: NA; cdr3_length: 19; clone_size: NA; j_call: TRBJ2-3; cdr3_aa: CASGTSLLLGLVSTDTQYF; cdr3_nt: TGTGCTAGTGGTACATCACTCTTATTAGGACTGGTGAGCACAGATACGCAGTATTTT
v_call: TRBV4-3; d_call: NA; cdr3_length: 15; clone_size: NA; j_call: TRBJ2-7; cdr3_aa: CASSQDLEAGYEQYF; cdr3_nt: TGCGCCAGCAGCCAAGATTTGGAGGCAGGGTACGAGCAGTACTTC
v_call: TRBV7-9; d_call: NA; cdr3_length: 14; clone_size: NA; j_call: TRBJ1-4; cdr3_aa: CASSPWATNEKLFF; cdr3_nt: TGTGCCAGCAGCCCCTGGGCAACTAATGAAAAACTGTTTTTT
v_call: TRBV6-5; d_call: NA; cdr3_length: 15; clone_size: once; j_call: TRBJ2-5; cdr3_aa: CASSSNTGIAGTQYF; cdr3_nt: TGTGCCAGCAGTTCAAATACAGGGATAGCTGGTACCCAGTACTTC
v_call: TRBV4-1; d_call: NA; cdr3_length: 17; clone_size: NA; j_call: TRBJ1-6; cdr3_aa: CASSQEVVLAGRAPLHF; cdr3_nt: TGCGCCAGCAGCCAAGAAGTTGTCCTAGCGGGCAGGGCACCCCTCCACTTT
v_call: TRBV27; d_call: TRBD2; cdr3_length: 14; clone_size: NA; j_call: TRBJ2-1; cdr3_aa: CASGLAGPGNEQFF; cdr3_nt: TGTGCCAGTGGACTAGCGGGCCCCGGGAATGAGCAGTTCTTC
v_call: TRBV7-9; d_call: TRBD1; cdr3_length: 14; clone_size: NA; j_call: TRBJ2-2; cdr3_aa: CASSPGQLEGELFF; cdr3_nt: TGTGCCAGCAGCCCGGGACAGTTGGAGGGGGAGCTGTTTTTT
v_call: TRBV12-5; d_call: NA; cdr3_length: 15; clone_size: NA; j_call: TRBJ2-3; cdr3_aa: CASGLLAMRTDTQYF; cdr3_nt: TGTGCTAGTGGTTTGTTGGCCATGAGGACAGATACGCAGTATTTT
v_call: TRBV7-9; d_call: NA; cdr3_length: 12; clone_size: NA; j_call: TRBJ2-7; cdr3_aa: CASSTTSREQYF; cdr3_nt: TGTGCCAGCAGCACAACCAGTAGAGAGCAGTACTTC
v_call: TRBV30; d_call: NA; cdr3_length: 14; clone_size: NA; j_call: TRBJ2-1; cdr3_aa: CAWSTGQGRNEQFF; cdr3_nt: TGTGCCTGGAGTACCGGGCAGGGGAGAAATGAGCAGTTCTTC
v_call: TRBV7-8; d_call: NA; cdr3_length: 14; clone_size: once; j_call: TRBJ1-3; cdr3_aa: CASSLEAGPITIYF; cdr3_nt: TGTGCCAGCAGCTTAGAGGCAGGGCCGATCACCATATATTTT
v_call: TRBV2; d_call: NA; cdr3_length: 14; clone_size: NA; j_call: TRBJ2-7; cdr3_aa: CATSWDSSLYEQYF; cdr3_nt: TGTGCCACCTCCTGGGACTCGTCCCTTTACGAGCAGTACTTC
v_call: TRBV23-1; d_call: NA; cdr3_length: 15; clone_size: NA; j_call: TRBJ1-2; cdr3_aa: CASSQPQPPNYGYTF; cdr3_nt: TGCGCCAGCAGTCAACCTCAGCCTCCTAACTATGGCTACACCTTC
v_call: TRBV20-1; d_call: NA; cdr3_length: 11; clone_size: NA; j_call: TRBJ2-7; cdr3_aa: CSARDSDEQYF; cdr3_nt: TGCAGTGCTAGAGATTCGGACGAGCAGTACTTC
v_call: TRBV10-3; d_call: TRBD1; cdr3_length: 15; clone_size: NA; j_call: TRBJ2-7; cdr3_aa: CAISESRGTGGEQYF; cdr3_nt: TGTGCCATCAGTGAGTCGAGAGGGACAGGGGGCGAGCAGTACTTC
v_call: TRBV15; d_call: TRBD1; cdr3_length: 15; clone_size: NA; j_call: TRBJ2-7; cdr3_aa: CATSSTGQGPYEQYF; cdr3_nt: TGTGCCACCAGCAGTACAGGACAGGGACCCTACGAGCAGTACTTC
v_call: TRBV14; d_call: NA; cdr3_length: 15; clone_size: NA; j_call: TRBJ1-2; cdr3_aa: CASSQVHVGTYGYTF; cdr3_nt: TGTGCCAGCAGCCAAGTCCACGTCGGGACCTATGGCTACACCTTC
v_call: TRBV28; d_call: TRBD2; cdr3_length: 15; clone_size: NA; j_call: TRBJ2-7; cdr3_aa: CASSPGLAGSYEQYF; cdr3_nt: TGTGCCAGCAGTCCGGGACTAGCGGGGTCCTACGAGCAGTACTTC
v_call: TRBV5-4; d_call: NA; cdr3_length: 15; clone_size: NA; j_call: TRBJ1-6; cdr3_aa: CASSLIGMGDSPLHF; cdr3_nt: TGTGCCAGCAGCTTAATTGGGATGGGAGATTCACCCCTCCACTTT
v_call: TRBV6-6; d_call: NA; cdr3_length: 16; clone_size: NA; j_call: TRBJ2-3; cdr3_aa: CASSYGVSGYTDTQYF; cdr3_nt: TGTGCCAGCAGTTACGGGGTCTCCGGTTACACAGATACGCAGTATTTT
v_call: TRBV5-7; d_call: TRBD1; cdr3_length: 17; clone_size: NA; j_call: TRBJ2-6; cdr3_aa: CASSSRDRESGANVLTF; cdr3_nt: TGTGCCAGCAGCTCCCGGGACAGGGAGAGTGGGGCCAACGTCCTGACTTTC
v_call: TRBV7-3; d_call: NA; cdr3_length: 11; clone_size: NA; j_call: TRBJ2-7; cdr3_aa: CASSSRRKQYF; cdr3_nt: TGTGCCAGCAGCTCCCGACGTAAGCAGTACTTC